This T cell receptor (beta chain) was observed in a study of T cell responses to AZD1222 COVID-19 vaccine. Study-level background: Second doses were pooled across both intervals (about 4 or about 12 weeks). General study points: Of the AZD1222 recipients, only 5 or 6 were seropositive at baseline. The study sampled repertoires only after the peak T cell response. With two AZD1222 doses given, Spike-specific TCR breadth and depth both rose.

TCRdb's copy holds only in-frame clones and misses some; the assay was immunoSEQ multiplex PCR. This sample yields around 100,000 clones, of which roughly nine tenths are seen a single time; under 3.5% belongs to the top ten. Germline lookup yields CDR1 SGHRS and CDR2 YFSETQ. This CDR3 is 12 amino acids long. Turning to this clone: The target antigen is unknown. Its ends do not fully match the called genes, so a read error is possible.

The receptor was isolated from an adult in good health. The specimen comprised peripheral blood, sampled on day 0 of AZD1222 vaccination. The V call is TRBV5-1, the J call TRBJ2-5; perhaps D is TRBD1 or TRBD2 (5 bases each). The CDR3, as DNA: TGTGCCAGCAGCTTGCCGAGGGGGACCCAGTACTTC. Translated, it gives CASSLPRGTQYF.